This is a list of T cell receptor beta chains from one sample in a study of blood T cell repertoires in COVID-19. This table comes from immunoSEQ multiplex PCR, and its TCRdb copy is limited to in-frame clones, with some not included. The sample carries about 200,000 clones, roughly 82% recorded once. Sequencing input: peripheral blood. These receptors all come from a woman aged 40-49 years with acute or convalescent COVID-19. The CDR3 runs from the conserved cysteine through the conserved F or W. Each record gives: V gene, clone size, D gene, J gene, CDR3 protein, CDR3 DNA. D genes are given only for firm matches. Expanded clones get a size class; other rows say once, few or many, or leave the size out.

V gene: TRBV11-3
clone size: .
D gene: .
J gene: TRBJ1-1
CDR3 protein: CARLIRGAANTEAFF
CDR3 DNA: TGTGCCAGGCTAATCAGGGGCGCTGCGAACACTGAAGCTTTCTTT

V gene: TRBV7-7
clone size: .
D gene: .
J gene: TRBJ2-2
CDR3 protein: CASRDSRSGELFF
CDR3 DNA: TGTGCCAGCAGGGACAGCCGATCCGGGGAGCTGTTTTTT

V gene: TRBV15
clone size: .
D gene: .
J gene: TRBJ1-2
CDR3 protein: CATSRAGKGSSYGYTF
CDR3 DNA: TGTGCCACCAGCAGAGCAGGCAAGGGGTCTTCCTATGGCTACACCTTC

V gene: TRBV18
clone size: .
D gene: .
J gene: TRBJ1-1
CDR3 protein: CASSNRAGADEHTEAFF
CDR3 DNA: TGTGCCAGCTCTAACAGGGCGGGGGCCGATGAGCACACTGAAGCTTTCTTT

V gene: TRBV19
clone size: .
D gene: .
J gene: TRBJ1-2
CDR3 protein: CATKRTVSLYGYTF
CDR3 DNA: TGTGCCACCAAGCGGACAGTGAGCCTCTATGGCTACACCTTC

V gene: TRBV24-1
clone size: .
D gene: .
J gene: TRBJ1-5
CDR3 protein: CATSPGYSNQPQHF
CDR3 DNA: TGTGCCACCAGTCCAGGGTATAGCAATCAGCCCCAGCATTTT

V gene: TRBV10-2
clone size: .
D gene: TRBD1
J gene: TRBJ2-7
CDR3 protein: CASSTPIGQGRYEQYF
CDR3 DNA: TGCGCCAGCAGCACCCCGATTGGACAGGGGAGATACGAGCAGTACTTC

V gene: TRBV25-1
clone size: few
D gene: TRBD1
J gene: TRBJ1-4
CDR3 protein: CASSGARGLATNEKLFF
CDR3 DNA: TGTGCCAGCAGTGGGGCCAGGGGGCTTGCAACTAATGAAAAACTGTTTTTT

V gene: TRBV5-1
clone size: .
D gene: .
J gene: TRBJ2-6
CDR3 protein: CASSLSSLGANVLTF
CDR3 DNA: TGCGCCAGCAGCTTGTCTAGCTTGGGGGCCAACGTCCTGACTTTC

V gene: TRBV6-1
clone size: .
D gene: .
J gene: TRBJ1-5
CDR3 protein: CASSEGPGDQPQHF
CDR3 DNA: TGTGCCAGCAGTGAAGGTCCGGGGGACCAGCCCCAGCATTTT

V gene: TRBV12-3/TRBV12-4
clone size: .
D gene: .
J gene: TRBJ2-5
CDR3 protein: CASSFRRQETQYF
CDR3 DNA: TGTGCCAGCAGTTTCCGCCGGCAAGAGACCCAGTACTTC

V gene: TRBV27
clone size: .
D gene: .
J gene: TRBJ2-7
CDR3 protein: CASSLGQAPYEQYF
CDR3 DNA: TGTGCCAGCAGTTTAGGCCAGGCGCCCTACGAGCAGTACTTC

V gene: TRBV19
clone size: .
D gene: .
J gene: TRBJ2-2
CDR3 protein: CASSKGFIGELFF
CDR3 DNA: TGTGCCAGTAGTAAGGGGTTCATCGGGGAGCTGTTTTTT

V gene: TRBV4-1
clone size: few
D gene: .
J gene: TRBJ2-7
CDR3 protein: CASSLFDSTRYEQYF
CDR3 DNA: TGCGCCAGCAGCCTCTTCGACTCGACCCGCTACGAGCAGTACTTC

V gene: TRBV9
clone size: .
D gene: TRBD1
J gene: TRBJ1-6
CDR3 protein: CASRGTGNSPLHF
CDR3 DNA: TGTGCCAGCAGAGGGACAGGGAATTCACCCCTCCACTTT